This TCR beta chain was captured in a study of T-cell reconstitution after alpha-beta-depleted transplantation in children. This clonotype has just a few counts. Using unique molecular identifiers, the investigators prepared the TCRbeta library. TCRdb fed the PCR reads into MiXCR, producing one record per CDR3 protein. The sample has approximately 240,000 distinct CDR3 sequences, 8.5% to 10% seen once. The CDR3 has 11 residues. The V end lost 4 bases, the J end lost 6 bases, and 8 bases lay between the germline ends. Germline V lookup: CDR1 SGHRS, CDR2 YFSETQ. This sequence was found in a human donor who donated a stem cell graft to a child with acute lymphoblastic leukemia. Sequenced material: PBMCs from the stem cell graft donor, taken from the stem cell graft. This chain joins TRBV5-1 and TRBJ2-7; no clear D gene. The CDR3 DNA sequence: TGCGCCAGCAGCGGCACCCTCGAGCAGTACTTC. Protein product: CASSGTLEQYF. The complete variable domain, with remaining parts taken from reference TRBV5-1 and TRBJ2-7, reads KAGVTQTPRYLIKTRGQQVTLSCSPISGHRSVSWYQQTPGQGLQFLFEYFSETQRNKGNFPGRFSGRQFSNSRSEMNVSTLELGDSALYLCASSGTLEQYFGPGTRLTVT.